The 27 T cell receptor beta chains presented below share a single source sample, sequenced in a study of blood T cell repertoires in COVID-19 (dated by TCRdb to the early 2020s). The library came from the immunoSEQ multiplex PCR assay. TCRdb took this table from immuneACCESS and kept in-frame rearrangements with V and J called. Such tables lack part of the clones; where checked against another copy, unresolved V genes explain under half of the gap, and the rest is unexplained. The sample contains some 300,000 clones, less than 90% of them found a single time. The ten largest clones represent approximately 14% of the sample. The source material was peripheral blood. The receptors come from a woman in her 70s with COVID-19, enrolled during active disease.

The chain recombines TRBV24-1 with TRBJ1-4, with 7 bases identical to TRBD1. The CDR3 is made up of 15 amino acids. V lost 4 bases and J lost 7; bases outside the gene matches: 8. From germline, CDR1 is KGHDR and CDR2 SFDVKD. CDR3 nucleotide sequence: TGTGCCACCAGTGACCCACAGGGGAGTGGTGAAAAACTGTTTTTT. This gives the protein CATSDPQGSGEKLFF.

This rearrangement joins TRBV21-1 to TRBJ2-3; TRBD2, the table's D call, was not compared with the DNA. TRBV21-1 is a pseudogene. The CDR3 totals 16 residues. In nucleotides, the CDR3 is TGTGCCAGCAGCAAAGGCGGGGGGCAAGGCACAGATACGCAGTATTTT. Its protein is CASSKGGGQGTDTQYF.

This rearrangement joins TRBV5-1 to TRBJ2-5; 12 bases agree with TRBD1. CDR1 SGHRS and CDR2 YFSETQ come from the germline V gene. The length of the CDR3 is 16 residues. V shed 4 bases and J 4 bases; nucleotides not matched to a gene: 8. The CDR3 is CASSLDGTGGGETQYF. The CDR3 DNA reads TGCGCCAGCAGCCTGGATGGGACAGGGGGCGGAGAGACCCAGTACTTC.

The genes are TRBV29-1 and TRBJ2-3; no firm D call. Trimming took 3 bases from V and 3 from J, leaving 7 bases between them. Germline V gene lookup returns CDR1 SQVTM and CDR2 ANQGSEA. The CDR3 consists of 12 residues. CDR3 in amino acids: CSVDHGTDTQYF. For the CDR3, the DNA is TGCAGCGTTGATCACGGGACAGATACGCAGTATTTT.

The J gene is TRBJ1-1, the V gene TRBV6-6, with a weak D call TRBD1 (6 bases). This CDR3 comprises 13 residues. In germline, CDR1 is MNHNY, CDR2 SVGAGI (reference sequence). V was pared by 4 bases and J by 3 bases, with 9 bases between. In DNA, the CDR3 is TGTGCCAGCAGTTTTGGACAGTACACTGAAGCTTTCTTT. Its translation is CASSFGQYTEAFF.

The chain carries TRBV2 and TRBJ1-5; 9 positions match TRBD1. From germline, CDR1 is SNHLY and CDR2 FYNNEI. V lost 5 bases, J lost 7 bases, and 6 bases stayed unmatched. This CDR3 comprises 14 residues. CDR3 region: CASSTGQGGQPQHF. In DNA, the CDR3 is TGTGCCAGCAGTACGGGACAGGGAGGACAGCCCCAGCATTTT.

The J gene is TRBJ1-1, the V gene TRBV5-6; D perhaps matches TRBD1 (6 bases). Germline values: CDR1 SGHDT, CDR2 YYEEEE. Trimming pared 0 bases from V and 4 bases from J, leaving 10 bases between. This CDR3 has 14 amino acids. In DNA, the CDR3 is TGTGCCAGCAGCTTGGCAGGGGCCGGCACTGAAGCTTTCTTT. The encoded protein is CASSLAGAGTEAFF.

The chain employs TRBV4-1 and TRBJ2-7, with 8 positions matching TRBD1. The CDR3 sequence is 15 residues long. V lost 4 bases, J lost 3 bases, and 8 bases stayed unmatched. CDR1 and CDR2 (germline): MGHRA, YSYEKL. CDR3 residues: CASSPYEGQDYEQYF. The CDR3 nucleotides read TGCGCCAGCAGCCCATACGAGGGACAGGACTACGAGCAGTACTTC.

V gene TRBV7-9 combines with J gene TRBJ1-4; D call uncertain. CDR3 length: 15 residues. With 5 bases removed from V and 0 bases from J, the gap between germline ends came to 10 bases. CDR1 and CDR2 from the germline V gene are SEHNR and FQNEAQ (reference sequence). CDR3 coding DNA: TGTGCCAGCAGCCCAACGGTTGCAACTAATGAAAAACTGTTTTTT. It encodes CASSPTVATNEKLFF. Looking up the rest from reference TRBV7-9 and TRBJ1-4 gives the full variable domain: DTGVSQNPRHKITKRGQNVTFRCDPISEHNRLYWYRQTLGQGPEFLTYFQNEAQLEKSRLLSDRFSAERPKGSFSTLEIQRTEQGDSAMYLCASSPTVATNEKLFFGSGTQLSVL.

The chain uses TRBV6-1 and TRBJ1-2; TRBD1 is a possible D gene (5 bases). The CDR3 spans 15 residues. Germline V gives CDR1 MNHNS, CDR2 SASEGT. With 2 bases removed from V and 0 bases from J, the gap between germline ends came to 10 bases. The DNA for the CDR3 is TGTGCCAGCAGTGAACGACAGCCAGCTAACTATGGCTACACCTTC. Translating gives CASSERQPANYGYTF.

The genes are TRBV10-3 and TRBJ1-5; 9 bases map to TRBD1. J gave up 5 bases and V 2 bases, and 16 bases lay outside the gene matches. CDR3 length: 19 residues. Germline lookup yields CDR1 ENHRY and CDR2 SYGVKD. The CDR3, as DNA: TGTGCCATCAGTGAGACAGAAACTCCGGGACAGGGTATTCATCAGCCCCAGCATTTT. It is translated as CAISETETPGQGIHQPQHF.

The CDR3 coding sequence is TGTGCCAGCAGTTCCTGGGACAGGGGTACCGGGGAGCTGTTTTTT. Residues: CASSSWDRGTGELFF. The rearrangement uses TRBV28 and TRBJ2-2; 10 positions match TRBD1. This CDR3 comprises 15 residues. Trimming cost V 4 bases and J 5 bases; bases outside gene matches: 4. CDR1 and CDR2 (germline): MDHEN, SYDVKM. Combining the CDR3 with reference TRBV28 and TRBJ2-2 gives the whole variable domain DVKVTQSSRYLVKRTGEKVFLECVQDMDHENMFWYRQDPGLGLRLIYFSYDVKMKEKGDIPEGYSVSREKKERFSLILESASTNQTSMYLCASSSWDRGTGELFFGEGSRLTVL.

The CDR3 sequence is CASSFRDRGTEAFF. In DNA form, the CDR3 reads TGCGCCAGCAGCTTCCGGGACAGGGGGACTGAAGCTTTCTTT. The chain combines TRBV5-1 with TRBJ1-1; TRBD1 matches 11 bases. Germline CDR1 SGHRS, CDR2 YFSETQ. After removal of 2 bases from V and 5 bases from J, the junction contained 2 bases not matched to a gene. This CDR3 contains 14 residues.

The chain uses TRBV7-9 and TRBJ1-1; 10 bases agree with TRBD1. V trimming: 1 base; J trimming: 4 bases; junction bases outside the gene matches: 9. Germline lookup yields CDR1 SEHNR and CDR2 FQNEAQ (reference sequence). The CDR3 is 17 amino acids. CDR3 amino acids: CASSLGLLRQGATEAFF. The DNA of the CDR3 is TGTGCCAGCAGCTTAGGATTACTGAGACAGGGGGCCACTGAAGCTTTCTTT.

V gene TRBV15 combines with J gene TRBJ1-1, with D possibly TRBD1 on 6 matching bases. Germline V gene sequence: CDR1 LNHNV, CDR2 YYDKDF (reference sequence). V was pared by 3 bases and J by 4 bases, with 12 bases between. The CDR3 is made up of 14 amino acids. CDR3 residues: CATSSQGQGTEAFF. CDR3 coding DNA: TGTGCCACCAGCAGTCAGGGGCAAGGCACTGAAGCTTTCTTT.

The CDR3 DNA reads as TGTGCCAGCAGCCAGTTTGACGCGGCTAACTATGGCTACACCTTC. Amino acids: CASSQFDAANYGYTF. This chain joins TRBV7-9 and TRBJ1-2; no firm D call. The CDR3 consists of 15 residues. Germline CDR1 is SEHNR and CDR2 is FQNEAQ (reference sequence). Trimming shortened V by 5 bases and J by 0 bases, and 13 bases separated the two germline ends.

This clone was counted once. The chain links TRBV20-1 to TRBJ2-1; 10 bases fit TRBD2. CDR1 and CDR2 from the germline V gene are DFQATT and SNEGSKA (reference sequence). The V segment lost 3 bases and the J segment 8 bases; nucleotides outside the gene matches: 7. The CDR3 is 14 residues long. The CDR3 sequence: CSASLAGVWDEQFF. The CDR3 nucleotides read TGCAGTGCTAGTCTAGCGGGGGTGTGGGATGAGCAGTTCTTC.

The J gene is TRBJ2-1, the V gene TRBV24-1; the match to TRBD1 covers 9 bases. The CDR3 is 14 amino acids. Trimming at V came to 4 bases and at J to 11 bases, leaving 8 bases not matched to a gene. Germline V gene lookup returns CDR1 KGHDR and CDR2 SFDVKD. The CDR3 coding sequence is TGTGCCACCAGTGACGAGGGGACAGGGACGAAGCAGTTCTTC. It specifies CATSDEGTGTKQFF.

This chain uses TRBV7-2 with TRBJ2-7, with TRBD1 matching 8 bases. V lost 3 bases and J lost 3; bases outside the gene matches: 4. Germline V gene data show CDR1 as SGHTA and CDR2 as FQGNSA. CDR3 length equals 14 residues. The CDR3 loop is CASSFRGTGYEQYF. DNA of the CDR3: TGTGCCAGCAGCTTCAGGGGGACAGGCTACGAGCAGTACTTC.

The CDR3 protein is CASSYSPGGTGEQYF. The CDR3 DNA is TGTGCCAGCAGTTACTCCCCAGGGGGGACGGGCGAGCAGTACTTC. This chain joins TRBV6-6 and TRBJ2-7, with D possibly TRBD1 on 7 matching bases. Germline values: CDR1 MNHNY, CDR2 SVGAGI (reference sequence). The V end lost 0 bases, the J end lost 6 bases, and 15 bases lay between the germline ends. This CDR3 is 15 amino acids long.

The chain carries TRBV7-9 and TRBJ2-3; D ambiguous. The CDR3 totals 13 residues. CDR1 and CDR2 from the germline V gene are SEHNR and FQNEAQ (reference sequence). V lost 5 bases to trimming and J lost 6 bases, with 12 bases between them. CDR3 DNA: TGTGCCAGCAGCACTCTCCGCTTGGATACGCAGTATTTT. This encodes CASSTLRLDTQYF.

CDR3 sequence: CASSPSPTGGEAEAFF. The CDR3 DNA sequence: TGTGCCAGCAGTCCCAGCCCCACAGGGGGCGAGGCTGAAGCTTTCTTT. The rearrangement links TRBV5-4 to TRBJ1-1; 9 bases are a match to TRBD1. This CDR3 spans 16 amino acids. CDR1 is SGHNT, CDR2 YYREEE, per germline (reference sequence). V was clipped by 5 bases and J by 6 bases; unmatched bases: 14.

CDR3 sequence: CASSPQGGIPDTQYF. The CDR3 nucleotides are TGTGCCAGCAGCCCCCAGGGGGGCATCCCAGATACGCAGTATTTT. This chain uses TRBV7-2 with TRBJ2-3; D might be TRBD1 (7 bases). CDR3 size: 15 residues. The germline V gene has CDR1 SGHTA and CDR2 FQGNSA. V lost 5 bases and J 4 bases, leaving 16 bases between the germline ends.

V is TRBV5-6 and J is TRBJ2-6; TRBD1 is a possible D gene (6 bases). This CDR3 is 16 amino acids long. Germline CDR1 and CDR2: SGHDT and YYEEEE. Trimming took 0 bases from V and 3 from J, leaving 10 bases between them. The CDR3: CASSLDRAGGANVLTF. The DNA for the CDR3 is TGTGCCAGCAGCTTGGACAGGGCGGGTGGGGCCAACGTCCTGACTTTC.

The chain carries TRBV5-4 and TRBJ1-2, with TRBD1 as a possible D gene (5 bases). CDR1 and CDR2 (germline): SGHNT, YYREEE (reference sequence). V was trimmed by 1 base and J by 4 bases, leaving 20 bases between them. The CDR3 has 17 residues. The CDR3 sequence: CASSLTSYRGSAYGYTF. The CDR3 nucleotides are TGTGCCAGCAGCTTGACATCTTATAGGGGCAGCGCCTATGGCTACACCTTC.

The CDR3 DNA reads TGTGCCAGCAGGCGGACAGAGCGGAACACCATATATTTT. Its protein is CASRRTERNTIYF. The V call is TRBV12-3 or TRBV12-4, the J call TRBJ1-3, with a tentative D call TRBD1 (6 bases). V gave up 6 bases and J gave up 7 bases, with 13 bases separating them. This CDR3 comprises 13 residues.

This sequence joins TRBV7-2 and TRBJ1-2, with D possibly being TRBD1 (5 bases). There are 13 residues in the CDR3. CDR1 SGHTA and CDR2 FQGNSA come from the germline V gene. V lost 3 bases and J lost 7, with 12 bases in between. For the CDR3, the DNA is TGTGCCAGCAGCTTGGGGGGGTTCCGTGGCTACACCTTC. Translated: CASSLGGFRGYTF.